Shown below are 32 T cell receptor beta chains from a single sample sequenced in a study of T cells in Graves' hyperthyroidism and ophthalmopathy. The investigators amplified TCR beta CDR3 regions from RNA transcripts. TCR CDR3 underwent first-round RT-PCR with the HTBI primer set. MiXCR, applied by TCRdb to the multiplex PCR reads, yields one record per CDR3 protein. The table lists about 360,000 distinct CDR3 sequences, around 14% of them singletons. Material: blood. All receptors come from a woman aged 18 to 35 with Graves' hyperthyroidism that later progressed to Graves' ophthalmopathy.

The table lists this clonotype with a few counts. The genes are TRBV5-1 and TRBJ2-2, with 7 bases aligning to TRBD2. CDR1 and CDR2 from the germline V gene are SGHRS and YFSETQ. This CDR3 is built from 16 residues. The ends lost 0 bases at V and 3 bases at J; junction bases unmatched: 5. CDR3 amino acids: CASSLGREWYTGELFF. In DNA form, the CDR3 reads TGCGCCAGCAGCTTGGGGCGGGAGTGGTACACCGGGGAGCTGTTTTTT.

This clonotype was observed a few times. The V call is TRBV7-6, the J call TRBJ2-3; D unresolved. In germline, CDR1 is SGHVS, CDR2 FNYEAQ. Trimming removed 1 base at V and 2 bases at J, with 7 bases between. The CDR3 length is 14 residues. Here the CDR3 reads CASSLETYTDTQYF. CDR3 DNA sequence: TGTGCCAGCAGCTTAGAGACCTACACAGATACGCAGTATTTT. The full variable domain, in which reference TRBV7-6 and TRBJ2-3 provide the parts outside the CDR3, is GAGVSQSPRYKVTKRGQDVALRCDPISGHVSLYWYRQALGQGPEFLTYFNYEAQQDKSGLPNDRFSAERPEGSISTLTIQRTEQRDSAMYRCASSLETYTDTQYFGPGTRLTVL.

This clonotype was counted at least ten times. This chain connects TRBV3-1 to TRBJ2-1; D is unclear. Germline loops: CDR1 LGHDT, CDR2 YNNKEL (reference sequence). The CDR3 consists of 13 residues. V dropped 1 base and J dropped 6 bases, with 7 bases sitting between them. The CDR3 bases are TGTGCCAGCAGCCAAGGGCGCCGCAATGAGCAGTTCTTC. This sequence encodes CASSQGRRNEQFF.

This clonotype occurred many times. The rearrangement joins TRBV28 to TRBJ2-1; 9 bases agree with TRBD2. V lost 3 bases and J lost 0; bases outside the gene matches: 6. CDR3 size: 17 residues. Per the germline V gene, CDR1 is MDHEN and CDR2 is SYDVKM. The CDR3 DNA is TGTGCCAGCAGTTTGTCGTCTAGCGGGATCTCCTACAATGAGCAGTTCTTC. Translated: CASSLSSSGISYNEQFF.

This clonotype was found many times. This chain joins TRBV3-1 and TRBJ2-3; D call uncertain. V was shortened by 0 bases and J by 8 bases, with 3 bases between the two germline ends. CDR1 is LGHDT, CDR2 YNNKEL, per germline (reference sequence). The length of the CDR3 is 11 residues. CDR3 bases: TGTGCCAGCAGCCAAGATGGTACGCAGTATTTT. Protein: CASSQDGTQYF.

J is TRBJ2-6 and V is TRBV6-2 or TRBV6-3; D remains unclear. Germline V CDR1 and CDR2: MNHEY, SVGEGT. The CDR3 sequence is 12 residues long. The germline V and J ends were trimmed by 8 bases and 12 bases, with 14 bases remaining between them. The chain's CDR3 is CASFGPGTVLTF. The CDR3, as DNA: TGTGCCAGCTTCGGACCTGGCACCGTCCTGACTTTC.

The rearrangement links TRBV10-2 to TRBJ1-2; TRBD1 aligns across 10 bases. Germline assignment: CDR1 WSHSY and CDR2 SAAADI. This CDR3 spans 14 amino acids. With 3 bases clipped from V and 7 bases from J, the junction kept 5 bases outside the gene matches. Here the CDR3 reads CASSDWDRGRGYTF. CDR3 DNA: TGCGCCAGCAGTGATTGGGACAGGGGACGTGGCTACACCTTC.

The chain employs TRBV19 and TRBJ1-5; 7 bases line up with TRBD1. With V trimmed by 4 bases and J by 5 bases, 5 bases remained unmatched. The CDR3 has 14 amino acids. Germline loops: CDR1 LNHDA, CDR2 SQIVND (reference sequence). This CDR3 is CASSNWQGDQPQHF. CDR3 DNA sequence: TGTGCCAGTAGTAACTGGCAGGGGGATCAGCCCCAGCATTTT.

This clonotype occurred many times. A junction end diverges from the germline sequence, so it may reflect a read error. CDR3 amino acids: CASSKAGGSSYEQYF. The CDR3 DNA is TGTGCCAGCAGTAAAGCGGGAGGGAGCTCCTACGAGCAGTACTTC. The genes are TRBV2 and TRBJ2-7; 10 nucleotides align to TRBD2. This CDR3 has 15 amino acids. Germline loops: CDR1 SNHLY, CDR2 FYNNEI.

The chain carries TRBV9 and TRBJ2-3; tentatively, D is TRBD1 (7 bases). This CDR3 is 16 amino acids long. Germline V gene sequence: CDR1 SGDLS, CDR2 YYNGEE. Trimming pared 6 bases from V and 0 bases from J, leaving 17 bases between. The CDR3 reads CASTNRRGASTDTQYF. CDR3 in DNA: TGTGCCAGCACGAACCGCAGGGGGGCTAGCACAGATACGCAGTATTTT. The complete variable domain, with remaining parts taken from reference TRBV9 and TRBJ2-3, reads DSGVTQTPKHLITATGQRVTLRCSPRSGDLSVYWYQQSLDQGLQFLIQYYNGEERAKGNILERFSAQQFPDLHSELNLSSLELGDSALYFCASTNRRGASTDTQYFGPGTRLTVL.

This clonotype was detected ten times or more. The chain combines TRBV29-1 with TRBJ2-5; perhaps TRBD2 as D (7 bases). CDR1 SQVTM and CDR2 ANQGSEA come from the germline V gene. The CDR3 has 15 amino acids. V lost 1 base and J 7 bases, leaving 19 bases between the germline ends. The CDR3 is CSVEAGRQGRGTQYF. As DNA, the CDR3 is TGCAGCGTTGAAGCGGGAAGGCAGGGGAGGGGGACCCAGTACTTC.

This clonotype has only a few counts. This chain joins TRBV5-4 and TRBJ2-3, with 7 nucleotides matching TRBD1. This CDR3 has 14 amino acids. Germline CDR1 SGHNT, CDR2 YYREEE (reference sequence). V lost 6 bases and J lost 2; bases outside the gene matches: 6. CDR3 sequence reads: CASKQTGTTDTQYF. CDR3 nucleotides: TGTGCCAGCAAGCAGACAGGGACCACAGATACGCAGTATTTT.

This clonotype was counted between two and nine times. The genes are TRBV7-9 and TRBJ2-1, with D hard to call. Germline CDR1 reads SEHNR; CDR2 reads FQNEAQ (reference sequence). V shed 1 base and J shed 2 bases, with 9 bases lying between them. CDR3 size: 15 residues. CDR3 DNA: TGTGCCAGCAGCTTAGATTCCTATACCTACAATGAGCAGTTCTTC. This codes for CASSLDSYTYNEQFF.

In its sample, this clonotype was seen many times. The chain recombines TRBV11-3 with TRBJ2-1; no definite D call. V was cut by 6 bases and J by 1 base, with 13 bases left in between. CDR3 length: 15 residues. Germline V lookup: CDR1 SGHNT, CDR2 YENEEA. CDR3 nucleotide sequence: TGTGCCAGCAGTAGTACCCGATCATCCTACAATGAGCAGTTCTTC. Translating it yields CASSSTRSSYNEQFF.

This clonotype was counted a few times. The chain has TRBV5-1 and TRBJ2-3, with 12 nucleotides matching TRBD2. The CDR3 contains 17 residues. CDR1 is SGHRS and CDR2 is YFSETQ in the germline V gene. J gave up 4 bases and V 0 bases, and 6 bases lay outside the gene matches. CDR3 sequence: CASSLGLAGGLPDTQYF. CDR3 nucleotides: TGCGCCAGCAGCTTGGGGCTAGCGGGAGGGCTCCCAGATACGCAGTATTTT.

This clonotype was seen many times. The chain couples TRBV10-3 to TRBJ1-3; no firm D call. CDR1 and CDR2 from the germline V gene are ENHRY and SYGVKD. Trimming pared 3 bases from V and 2 bases from J, leaving 8 bases between. The CDR3 consists of 14 residues. CDR3 sequence (DNA): TGTGCCATCAGTGATGGGAGTACTGGAAACACCATATATTTT. This sequence encodes CAISDGSTGNTIYF.

This clonotype was recorded many times. The chain carries TRBV11-2 and TRBJ2-2; TRBD1 is a possible D gene (5 bases). Between the trimmed V and J ends, which lost 0 bases and 7 bases, there was a span of 12 bases. Germline CDR1 reads SGHAT; CDR2 reads FQNNGV. The CDR3 has 15 amino acids. The CDR3 reads CASSLEQVFFGELFF. CDR3 DNA sequence: TGTGCCAGCAGCTTAGAACAGGTGTTTTTCGGGGAGCTGTTTTTT. The full variable domain, its missing parts supplied by reference TRBV11-2 and TRBJ2-2, is EAGVAQSPRYKIIEKRQSVAFWCNPISGHATLYWYQQILGQGPKLLIQFQNNGVVDDSQLPKDRFSAERLKGVDSTLKIQPAKLEDSAVYLCASSLEQVFFGELFFGEGSRLTVL.

This clonotype was found many times. V is TRBV2 and J is TRBJ2-7; 12 nucleotides line up with TRBD1. Germline CDR1 and CDR2: SNHLY and FYNNEI. This CDR3 region has 16 residues. After removal of 5 bases from V and 6 bases from J, the junction contained 11 bases not matched to a gene. CDR3 region: CASSPPGQGADGEQYF. CDR3 in DNA: TGTGCCAGCAGTCCTCCGGGACAGGGGGCTGACGGCGAGCAGTACTTC.

This clonotype was picked up many times. V gene TRBV7-2 combines with J gene TRBJ2-7; D gene ambiguous. CDR3 size: 14 residues. V was cut by 4 bases and J by 3 bases, with 13 bases left in between. Per the germline V gene, CDR1 is SGHTA and CDR2 is FQGNSA. In DNA, the CDR3 is TGTGCCAGCAGCTATAAGGTAGTAGACTACGAGCAGTACTTC. Translated: CASSYKVVDYEQYF.

The J gene is TRBJ2-3, the V gene TRBV5-1; TRBD2 agrees at 7 bases. The V and J ends lost 3 bases and 0 bases, in that order; junction bases with no gene match: 7. The CDR3 spans 16 residues. Per the germline V gene, CDR1 is SGHRS and CDR2 is YFSETQ. The CDR3 is CASSSGLDVSTDTQYF. CDR3 sequence (DNA): TGCGCCAGCAGCTCCGGACTAGACGTTAGCACAGATACGCAGTATTTT. The full variable domain, its missing parts supplied by reference TRBV5-1 and TRBJ2-3, is KAGVTQTPRYLIKTRGQQVTLSCSPISGHRSVSWYQQTPGQGLQFLFEYFSETQRNKGNFPGRFSGRQFSNSRSEMNVSTLELGDSALYLCASSSGLDVSTDTQYFGPGTRLTVL.

This clonotype was picked up many times. At one boundary the junction diverges from the germline segment, which might be a read error. V gene TRBV2 combines with J gene TRBJ2-7; D not resolved. The CDR3 is made up of 13 amino acids. Germline CDR1 is SNHLY and CDR2 is FYNNEI. For the CDR3, the DNA is TGTGCCAGCAGTGACCCGCGGCCCTACGAGCAGTACTTT. Its translation: CASSDPRPYEQYF.

Many counts were recorded for this clonotype. The chain couples TRBV7-9 to TRBJ2-5, with 8 bases aligning to TRBD2. This CDR3 region has 17 residues. J lost 4 bases, V lost 2 bases, and 12 bases had no gene match. The V gene's germline CDR1 is SEHNR and CDR2 FQNEAQ (reference sequence). CDR3 coding DNA: TGTGCCAGCAGCTTATTGGGGGAGCGGGAGCTCCGAGAGACCCAGTACTTC. Protein: CASSLLGERELRETQYF. The variable domain in full, with the rest retrieved from reference TRBV7-9 and TRBJ2-5, is DTGVSQNPRHKITKRGQNVTFRCDPISEHNRLYWYRQTLGQGPEFLTYFQNEAQLEKSRLLSDRFSAERPKGSFSTLEIQRTEQGDSAMYLCASSLLGERELRETQYFGPGTRLLVL.

This clonotype appeared many times. V gene TRBV12-3 or TRBV12-4 combines with J gene TRBJ1-2; TRBD1 matches at 9 bases. This CDR3 spans 14 amino acids. V lost 3 bases to trimming and J lost 6 bases; unmatched junction nucleotides: 5. CDR3: CASSFVGTGHGYTF. For the CDR3, the DNA is TGTGCCAGCAGTTTCGTCGGGACAGGGCATGGCTACACCTTC.

The rearrangement links TRBV7-9 to TRBJ2-7; 11 bases are a match to TRBD2. Germline V gene data show CDR1 as SEHNR and CDR2 as FQNEAQ (reference sequence). Losses at the gene ends were 6 bases for V and 3 bases for J; bases not matched to a gene: 7. The CDR3 is 15 amino acids. The chain's CDR3 is CASRSSGRGGYEQYF. The CDR3 DNA reads as TGTGCCAGCAGGAGTAGCGGGAGGGGTGGCTACGAGCAGTACTTC.

This clonotype was observed many times. The chain couples TRBV6-2 or TRBV6-3 to TRBJ2-7; no definite D call. Germline assignment: CDR1 MNHEY and CDR2 SVGEGT. V lost 8 bases to trimming and J lost 0 bases, with 11 bases between them. The CDR3 totals 13 residues. For the CDR3, the DNA is TGTGCCAGCTCCGAGACTTCCTCCTACGAGCAGTACTTC. Its translation: CASSETSSYEQYF.

This clonotype was recorded many times. The V gene is TRBV12-3 or TRBV12-4, the J gene TRBJ2-3; the match to TRBD2 covers 15 bases. The V segment lost 6 bases and the J segment 4 bases; nucleotides outside the gene matches: 17. The CDR3 has 20 residues. The CDR3 DNA reads as TGTGCCAGCAGCGGACCACCTCGGACTAGCGGGAGGGGGCCCCCAGATACGCAGTATTTT. Protein: CASSGPPRTSGRGPPDTQYF.

The table lists this clonotype with many counts. The chain couples TRBV20-1 to TRBJ1-5; D not resolved. V was cut by 3 bases and J by 4 bases, with 16 bases left in between. CDR3 size: 15 residues. Per germline, CDR1 DFQATT and CDR2 SNEGSKA (reference sequence). CDR3 sequence (DNA): TGCAGTGCTAGTGATGGAACCGGTAAAAATCAGCCCCAGCATTTT. This sequence encodes CSASDGTGKNQPQHF.

The chain uses TRBV7-8 and TRBJ2-7, with 13 bases identical to TRBD2. Germline CDR1 is SGHVS and CDR2 is FQNEAQ. V dropped 5 bases and J dropped 5; count of bases not matched to a gene: 6. The CDR3 covers 15 residues. CDR3 sequence reads: CASSPRTSGSHEQYF. CDR3 DNA: TGTGCCAGCAGCCCACGGACTAGCGGGAGCCACGAGCAGTACTTC.

This clonotype was observed at least ten times. This chain connects TRBV28 to TRBJ1-1, with no clear D. CDR3 length equals 13 residues. The germline V gene has CDR1 MDHEN and CDR2 SYDVKM. The V gene lost 4 bases and the J gene lost 0 bases, with 6 bases spanning the gap. The CDR3 sequence is CASSSPVNTEAFF. The DNA of the CDR3 is TGTGCCAGCAGTTCGCCGGTGAACACTGAAGCTTTCTTT.

This clonotype was recorded many times. J is TRBJ1-1 and V is TRBV28; no clear D. Germline lookup yields CDR1 MDHEN and CDR2 SYDVKM. The CDR3 has 13 residues. Trimming removed 10 bases at V and 6 bases at J, with 18 bases between. The CDR3, as DNA: TGTGCCACTCTTTCCCCTGGTCAATCTGAAGCTTTCTTT. It codes for CATLSPGQSEAFF.

This clonotype was seen ten or more times. CDR3 nucleotide sequence: TGTGCCAGCAGCCAAGGCAGGACTAGCGGGGATGAGCAGTTCTTC. Encoded protein: CASSQGRTSGDEQFF. The chain is built from TRBV3-1 and TRBJ2-1; 12 bases align to TRBD2. This CDR3 spans 15 amino acids. The ends lost 1 base at V and 8 bases at J; junction bases unmatched: 3. Germline V gene sequence: CDR1 LGHDT, CDR2 YNNKEL (reference sequence).

The chain is built from TRBV27 and TRBJ2-1, with 11 bases fitting TRBD2. The V gene end was trimmed by 5 bases and the J gene end by 10 bases; junction bases not matched to a gene: 10. The CDR3 is 15 amino acids. Germline CDR1 and CDR2: MNHEY and SMNVEV (reference sequence). CDR3 region: CASSPRLAGKKEQFF. CDR3 sequence (DNA): TGTGCCAGCAGTCCGCGACTAGCGGGGAAGAAGGAGCAGTTCTTC.